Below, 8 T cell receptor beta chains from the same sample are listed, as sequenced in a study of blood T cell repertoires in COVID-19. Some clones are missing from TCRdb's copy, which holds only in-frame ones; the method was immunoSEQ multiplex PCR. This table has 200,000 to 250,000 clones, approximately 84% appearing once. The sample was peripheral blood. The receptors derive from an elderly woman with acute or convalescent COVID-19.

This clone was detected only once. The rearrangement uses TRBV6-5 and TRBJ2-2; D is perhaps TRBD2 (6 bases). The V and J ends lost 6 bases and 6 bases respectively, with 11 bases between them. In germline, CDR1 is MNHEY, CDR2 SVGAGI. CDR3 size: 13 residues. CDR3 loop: CASRRRAAGELFF. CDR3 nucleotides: TGTGCCAGCAGGAGGAGGGCAGCCGGGGAGCTGTTTTTT.

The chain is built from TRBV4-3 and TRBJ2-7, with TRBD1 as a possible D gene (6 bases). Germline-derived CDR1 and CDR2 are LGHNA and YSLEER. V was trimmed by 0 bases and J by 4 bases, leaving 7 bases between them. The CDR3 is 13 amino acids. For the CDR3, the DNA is TGCGCCAGCAGCCAAGACAGGGGATACGAGCAGTACTTC. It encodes CASSQDRGYEQYF.

CDR3 DNA sequence: TGTGCCAGCAGCCGGGGACAGGGGTTACGAGAGACCCAGTACTTC. This gives the protein CASSRGQGLRETQYF. V usage is TRBV5-6 and J usage is TRBJ2-5, with 10 bases matching TRBD1. After removal of 4 bases from V and 4 bases from J, the junction contained 7 bases not matched to a gene. Germline CDR1 is SGHDT and CDR2 is YYEEEE. CDR3 size: 15 residues.

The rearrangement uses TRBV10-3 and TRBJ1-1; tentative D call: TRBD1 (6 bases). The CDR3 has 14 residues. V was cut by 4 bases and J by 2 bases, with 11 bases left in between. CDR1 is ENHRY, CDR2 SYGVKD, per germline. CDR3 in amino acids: CAISVVGTNTEAFF. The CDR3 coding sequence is TGTGCCATCAGTGTTGTAGGGACAAACACTGAAGCTTTCTTT.

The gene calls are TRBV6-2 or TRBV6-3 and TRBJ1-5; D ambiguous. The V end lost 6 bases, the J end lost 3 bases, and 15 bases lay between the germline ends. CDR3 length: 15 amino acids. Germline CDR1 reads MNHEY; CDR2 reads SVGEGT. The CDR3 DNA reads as TGTGCCAGCAGCAAGTCCCCCGGGTACAATCAGCCCCAGCATTTT. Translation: CASSKSPGYNQPQHF.

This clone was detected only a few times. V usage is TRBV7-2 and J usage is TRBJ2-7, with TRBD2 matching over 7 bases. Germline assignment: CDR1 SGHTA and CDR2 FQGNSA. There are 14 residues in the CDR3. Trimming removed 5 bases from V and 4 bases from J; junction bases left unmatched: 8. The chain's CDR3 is CASSKDGGRYEQYF. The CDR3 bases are TGTGCCAGCAGCAAAGACGGCGGGAGATACGAGCAGTACTTC.

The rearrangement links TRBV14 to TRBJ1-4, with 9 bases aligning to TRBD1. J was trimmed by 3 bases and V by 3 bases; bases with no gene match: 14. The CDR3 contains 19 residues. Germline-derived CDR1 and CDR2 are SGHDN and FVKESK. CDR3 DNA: TGTGCCAGCAGCCACCGACAGGGACAGGGAAAGGAGGCTAATGAAAAACTGTTTTTT. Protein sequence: CASSHRQGQGKEANEKLFF.

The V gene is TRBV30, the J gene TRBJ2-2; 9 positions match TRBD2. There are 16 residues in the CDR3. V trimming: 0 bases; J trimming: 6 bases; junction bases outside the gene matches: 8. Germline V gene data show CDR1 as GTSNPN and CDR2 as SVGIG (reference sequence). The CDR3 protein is CAWSVPWTSVAGELFF. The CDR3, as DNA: TGTGCCTGGAGTGTACCTTGGACTAGCGTCGCCGGGGAGCTGTTTTTT.